This T cell receptor (beta chain) was found in a study of blood T cell repertoires in COVID-19. TCRdb keeps only in-frame clones here, not all; method: immunoSEQ multiplex PCR. The sample has some 220,000 clones; 88% are singletons. Resolution of symptoms, clearance, or two negative PCRs was present in recovered Cohort 3 donors. This receptor was identified in a woman aged 25-40 years who had recovered from COVID-19. Sequencing was carried out using PBMCs or T cells enriched from blood (not recorded which).

The CDR3 DNA follows: TGTGCCATCAGTGAGTGGGGCAGTGCAACTAATGAAAAACTGTTTTTT. Residues: CAISEWGSATNEKLFF. The rearrangement joins TRBV10-3 to TRBJ1-4; tentatively, D is TRBD1 (5 bases). V lost 1 base, J lost 0 bases, and 9 bases lay in between. The V gene's germline CDR1 is ENHRY and CDR2 SYGVKD. There are 16 residues in the CDR3.